This entry features one T cell receptor (beta chain) sequence. The data are from a study of blood T cell repertoires in COVID-19. For the study at large: Acute and convalescent COVID-19 samples came from the United States, Italy and Spain. PBMCs, B-cell-depleted T cells, or T cells were the source of the cDNA or gDNA that made up the material.

In the original processing: Scientists estimated how many nucleated cells there were by amplifying reference gene primers. Clones were read by immunoSEQ multiplex PCR, and TCRdb kept only the in-frame ones, dropping some. From that table come the V and J calls and clone size; the DNA was used to work out D and trimming. Found here are roughly 230,000 clones, around 80% of them singletons; the top ten hold about 27%. Sequencing was done on a sample of peripheral blood. The TCR sequence derives from a middle-aged man with acute or convalescent COVID-19.

The CDR3 here is CASSSSGGPRAFF. Written as DNA, the CDR3 is TGTGCCAGCAGTAGCTCAGGGGGCCCGAGAGCTTTCTTT. This rearrangement joins TRBV25-1 to TRBJ1-1, with TRBD1 matching 8 bases. J was trimmed by 10 bases and V by 5 bases; bases with no gene match: 9. Per the germline V gene, CDR1 is MGHDK and CDR2 is SYGVNS. This CDR3 has 13 residues.